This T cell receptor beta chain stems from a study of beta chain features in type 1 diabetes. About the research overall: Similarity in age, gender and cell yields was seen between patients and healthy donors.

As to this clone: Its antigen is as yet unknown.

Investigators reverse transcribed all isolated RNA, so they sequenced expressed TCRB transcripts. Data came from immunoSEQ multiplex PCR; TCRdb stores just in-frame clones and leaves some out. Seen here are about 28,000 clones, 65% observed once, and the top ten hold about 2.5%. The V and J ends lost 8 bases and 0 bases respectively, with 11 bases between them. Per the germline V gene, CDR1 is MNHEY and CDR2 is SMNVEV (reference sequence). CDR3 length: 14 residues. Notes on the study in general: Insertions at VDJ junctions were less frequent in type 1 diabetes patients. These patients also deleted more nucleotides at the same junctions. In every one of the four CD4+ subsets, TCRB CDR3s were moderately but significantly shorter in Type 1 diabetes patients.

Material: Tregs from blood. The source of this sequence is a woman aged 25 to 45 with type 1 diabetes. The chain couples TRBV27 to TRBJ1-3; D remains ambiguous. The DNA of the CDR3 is TGTGCCAGCGGAGGACGGCTCTCTGGAAACACCATATATTTT. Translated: CASGGRLSGNTIYF.